This T cell receptor beta chain came from a study of response to subunit inactivated influenza vaccine. Study results and limitations: Authors suggested each seasonal influenza vaccination recruits few new T cells.

From the RT-PCR reads, TCRdb called clonotypes with MiXCR, one entry per CDR3 protein. Among some 850,000 distinct CDR3 sequences listed, roughly 18% were seen once. Of note for this clonotype: What it binds is not known. An end of the junction differs from the germline gene, which may be a read error.

The source material was PBMCs from blood, sampled more than 4 days after vaccination. The receptor was derived from a man in his fifties or sixties who received an inactivated influenza vaccine.

This CDR3 reads CCARDAATSGFRNEQFF. CDR3 nucleotide sequence: TGCTGTGCTAGAGATGCGGCGACTAGCGGGTTCCGCAATGAGCAGTTCTTC. The chain has TRBV20-1 and TRBJ2-1; 10 bases are a match to TRBD2. The germline V gene encodes CDR1 DFQATT and CDR2 SNEGSKA (reference sequence). This CDR3 comprises 17 residues.